The clone carrying this T cell receptor (beta chain) appeared a single time. The sample originates from a study of cytomegalovirus exposure and HLA in healthy donors. V lost 0 bases, J lost 9 bases, and 20 bases lay in between. This CDR3 is built from 16 residues. Germline CDR1 SGHVS, CDR2 FQNEAQ. 13 Jbeta primers and 60 Vbeta primers were used for the PCR. Sequenced by immunoSEQ multiplex PCR; TCRdb stores in-frame clones only, minus some. The data show about 100,000 clones, with roughly 80% seen just once and roughly 9.1% held by the top ten. Sequences were obtained from PBMCs. The sequence was obtained from a male donor in good health and CMV-seropositive. The V and J genes are TRBV7-8 and TRBJ1-2; tentative D call: TRBD1 (6 bases). CDR3 DNA: TGTGCCAGCAGCTTAGCGGGGGCCACAGGGTCTAGGCGCTACACCTTC. It yields the protein CASSLAGATGSRRYTF. The variable domain in full, with the rest retrieved from reference TRBV7-8 and TRBJ1-2, is GAGVSQSPRYKVAKRGQDVALRCDPISGHVSLFWYQQALGQGPEFLTYFQNEAQLDKSGLPSDRFFAERPEGSVSTLKIQRTQQEDSAVYLCASSLAGATGSRRYTFGSGTRLTVV.